These T cell receptor beta chains were read from a single sample in a study of T cell repertoires in cytomegalovirus infection. TCRdb reprocessed the reads via MiXCR and lists one record per CDR3 protein. Of tens of thousands of distinct CDR3 sequences listed, 20% are singletons. Their specific antigens are unknown. The sequencing used CD8+ T cells from cultured PBMCs, collected from culture after CMV antigen stimulation. Every receptor here comes from a human donor in good health (CMV status not recorded). Some clones in this sample may be carry-over from other donors' samples. Both conserved end residues are part of each CDR3. A D gene is named only where the DNA matches it firmly. Only part of the rows carry a size: once, few, many, or a class if the clone is expanded.

>once|TRBV6-1|TRBJ2-7|TRBD1
TGTGCCAGCAGCCGCGGACAGGACTCCTACGAGCAGTACTTC
CASSRGQDSYEQYF
>NA|TRBV15|TRBJ2-3|TRBD2
TGTGCCACCAGCAGAGATAGGCGGGGGGGAGCAGATACGCAGTATTTT
CATSRDRRGGADTQYF
>NA|TRBV10-2|TRBJ2-1|TRBD2
TGCGCCAGCAGTCCCGGGGGGGCCACCTACAATGAGCAGTTCTTC
CASSPGGATYNEQFF
>NA|TRBV6-2/TRBV6-3|TRBJ2-6|NA
TGTGCCAGCACAGCCAGGACCAGCTCTGGGGCCAACGTCCTGACTTTC
CASTARTSSGANVLTF
>NA|TRBV7-8|TRBJ1-2|NA
TGTGCCAGCAGTTTATCAACGACAAAGGGGTGGGACTATGGCTACACCTTC
CASSLSTTKGWDYGYTF
>few|TRBV5-1|TRBJ1-1|NA
TGCGCCAGCAGCTTGGCAGCCACTGAAGCTTTCTTT
CASSLAATEAFF
>NA|TRBV4-1|TRBJ2-5|TRBD2
TGTGCCAGCAGCCCAAGACTAGCGGGGCCCCAAGAGACCCAGTACTTC
CASSPRLAGPQETQYF
>few|TRBV9|TRBJ1-2|NA
TGTGCCAGCAGCGGATCAGGGAACGGCTACACCTTC
CASSGSGNGYTF
>NA|TRBV9|TRBJ1-5|NA
TGTGCCAGCAGCGTAGGGGGGGCCTGGCAGCCCCAGCATTTT
CASSVGGAWQPQHF
>few|TRBV14|TRBJ1-4|TRBD1
TGTGCCAGCAGCCCAAAACCCGGGACAGCCGGAGATGAAAAACTGTTTTTT
CASSPKPGTAGDEKLFF
>NA|TRBV12-3/TRBV12-4|TRBJ2-1|NA
TGTGCCAGCAGTTCATCCAATGAGCAGTTCTTC
CASSSSNEQFF
>few|TRBV7-2|TRBJ2-2|TRBD2
TGTGCCAGCAGCCCCGGACTAGCGGGGGCGGGCGGGGAGCTGTTTTTT
CASSPGLAGAGGELFF
>few|TRBV20-1|TRBJ2-3|TRBD2
TGCAGTGCTGACCCTAGCGGGGAAATCACAGATACGCAGTATTTT
CSADPSGEITDTQYF
>NA|TRBV7-6|TRBJ2-1|NA
TGTGCCAGCAGCTCCGAGGGTGAGCAGTTCTTC
CASSSEGEQFF
>few|TRBV7-8|TRBJ1-6|TRBD1
TGTGCCAGCAGCGAGAACCGACGACAGGGTGTAGGATCACCCCTCCACTTT
CASSENRRQGVGSPLHF
>NA|TRBV6-2/TRBV6-3|TRBJ2-7|NA
TGTGCCAGCAGTTACCCGGCCGGCTCCTACGAGCAGTACTTC
CASSYPAGSYEQYF
>NA|TRBV15|TRBJ2-1|NA
TGTGCCACCAGCAGATACAGGGAGGTCGGAGACAATGAGCAGTTCTTC
CATSRYREVGDNEQFF
>many|TRBV7-2|TRBJ1-4|NA
TGTGCCAGCAGTATACGGGACCGTGGTCCAACTAATGAAAAACTGTTTTTT
CASSIRDRGPTNEKLFF
>few|TRBV10-3|TRBJ2-7|NA
TGTGCCATCAGTGAAACAGCGAACTACGAGCAGTACTTC
CAISETANYEQYF
>NA|TRBV11-3|TRBJ2-5|NA
TGTGCCAGCAGCTTGGTGGCAGGACGGGAGACCCAGTACTTC
CASSLVAGRETQYF
>NA|TRBV6-5|TRBJ2-7|NA
TGTGCCAGCAGTTACTCTCACACCTCCTACGAGCAGTACTTC
CASSYSHTSYEQYF
>NA|TRBV7-9|TRBJ1-1|NA
TGTGCCAGCAGCCCTGAGAACACTGAAGCTTTCTTT
CASSPENTEAFF
>NA|TRBV12-3/TRBV12-4|TRBJ1-1|TRBD1
TGTGCCAGCCAAGGGGACAGGGTGAACACTGAAGCTTTCTTT
CASQGDRVNTEAFF
>few|TRBV24-1|TRBJ2-1|NA
TGTGCCACCAGTGATCGCTTGGGTGTTGAGCAGTTCTTC
CATSDRLGVEQFF
>few|TRBV13|TRBJ1-1|TRBD1
TGTGCCAGCAGCTGGGGGACAGGGAACACTGAAGCTTTCTTT
CASSWGTGNTEAFF
>NA|TRBV10-3|TRBJ2-1|NA
TGTGCCACCGCAATTTTAGACGGGATCTCCTACAATGAGCAGTTCTTC
CATAILDGISYNEQFF
>NA|TRBV15|TRBJ2-1|NA
TGTGCCACCAGCAGTGGAAGCGAGACCCATGAGCAGTTCTTC
CATSSGSETHEQFF
>NA|TRBV2|TRBJ2-1|NA
TGTGCCAGCAGTTGGGTTAGCTCCTACAATGAGCAGTTCTTC
CASSWVSSYNEQFF
>few|TRBV7-8|TRBJ1-1|TRBD1
TGTGCCAGTACGGGACAGGTGAACACTGAAGCTTTCTTT
CASTGQVNTEAFF
>NA|TRBV4-2|TRBJ1-5|NA
TGTGCCAGCAGCCAAGATTCTAGGGTAGCGAGCAATCAGCCCCAGCATTTT
CASSQDSRVASNQPQHF
>few|TRBV28|TRBJ1-6|NA
TGTGCCAGCAGTCTCAGCTCAAATTCACCCCTCCACTTT
CASSLSSNSPLHF
>few|TRBV7-2|TRBJ1-5|TRBD1
TGTGCCAGCAGCTTAGCGGCACACAGGGGTGGCAATCAGCCCCAGCATTTT
CASSLAAHRGGNQPQHF
>NA|TRBV12-3/TRBV12-4|TRBJ1-1|TRBD1
TGTGCCAGCGGATTGAGACAGGGCAGCCTCACTGAAGCTTTCTTT
CASGLRQGSLTEAFF
>few|TRBV4-3|TRBJ1-2|NA
TGCGCCAGCAGCCAAGACAGGGGTAACTATGGCTACACCTTC
CASSQDRGNYGYTF
>NA|TRBV28|TRBJ2-1|NA
TGTGCCAGCAGTTTCGGCAGGGGCGATGAGCAGTTCTTC
CASSFGRGDEQFF
>many|TRBV12-3/TRBV12-4|TRBJ1-2|NA
TGTGCCAGCAGCTTGGGGCCCGGAGCCTATGGCTACACCTTC
CASSLGPGAYGYTF
>few|TRBV19|TRBJ1-5|TRBD1
TGTGCCAGTAGTGTACAGGGGGCTAATCAGCCCCAGCATTTT
CASSVQGANQPQHF
>NA|TRBV5-1|TRBJ1-1|TRBD1
TGCGCCAGCAGTCTGGGGACAGGGTGGGTGAACACTGAAGCTTTCTTT
CASSLGTGWVNTEAFF
>NA|TRBV10-3|TRBJ1-1|NA
TGTGCCATCAGTGAGTCGACGGCAGAGTTGAACACTGAAGCTTTCTTT
CAISESTAELNTEAFF
>NA|TRBV12-3/TRBV12-4|TRBJ1-1|NA
TGTGCCAGCAGTACCTGGGGAGGGGAGGGCACTGAAGCTTTCTTT
CASSTWGGEGTEAFF
>many|TRBV25-1|TRBJ1-2|TRBD1
TGTGCCAGCAGTGACGGGCAGGGGGCTAACTATGGCTACACCTTC
CASSDGQGANYGYTF
>NA|TRBV6-5|TRBJ2-3|TRBD1
TGTGCCAGCAGTCTCGGACAGGTCCCTTACACAGATACGCAGTATTTT
CASSLGQVPYTDTQYF
>NA|TRBV7-9|TRBJ2-7|NA
TGTGCCAGCCTGAGGGGAGGCGGAAGCTCCTACGAGCAGTACTTC
CASLRGGGSSYEQYF
>many|TRBV18|TRBJ2-1|TRBD2
TGTGCCAGCTCACCACCTAGCGGGGTTTACAATGAGCAGTTCTTC
CASSPPSGVYNEQFF
>NA|TRBV10-3|TRBJ2-5|TRBD1
TGTGCCATCAGGCAAGACAGGGGAGGCGTAGAGACCCAGTACTTC
CAIRQDRGGVETQYF
>NA|TRBV7-6|TRBJ2-3|NA
TGTGCCAGCAGCTTACCCCCGGGCGGGGGCTCTACAGATACGCAGTATTTT
CASSLPPGGGSTDTQYF
>NA|TRBV4-3|TRBJ2-2|NA
TGCGCCAGCAGCCAAGCTCGAGCCACCGGGGAGCTGTTTTTT
CASSQARATGELFF
>NA|TRBV7-9|TRBJ1-1|NA
TGTGCCAGCAGCTTAGACAATCTCCTGGGGGGCGCGAAAAGGGAAGCTTTCTTT
CASSLDNLLGGAKREAFF
>NA|TRBV27|TRBJ2-7|NA
TGTGCCAGCAGTTTAGGGGACGGAACCTACGAGCAGTACTTC
CASSLGDGTYEQYF
>few|TRBV12-3/TRBV12-4|TRBJ1-2|TRBD1
TGTGCCAGCAGTCAGGGGGTGGGCTATGGCTACACCTTC
CASSQGVGYGYTF
>few|TRBV27|TRBJ2-5|TRBD2
TGTGCCAGCAGTCTCTTGGGAGGGTTAAAAGAGACCCAGTACTTC
CASSLLGGLKETQYF
>few|TRBV20-1|TRBJ1-2|TRBD1
TGCAGTGCTAGTCTTCAGCTGCCGGGACAGGGGTTCCACTATGGCTACACCTTC
CSASLQLPGQGFHYGYTF
>many|TRBV28|TRBJ2-5|NA
TGTGCCAGCAGTTTGTACCCAAGGGAGCAAGAGACCCAGTACTTC
CASSLYPREQETQYF
>many|TRBV7-2|TRBJ1-5|NA
TGTGCCAGCAGCCCCGTGGTAGGGCGGGGGAGCAATCAGCCCCAGCATTTT
CASSPVVGRGSNQPQHF